This T cell receptor (beta chain) emerged from a study of blood T cell repertoires in COVID-19. Study-level information: Researchers got acute and convalescent COVID-19 samples from the United States, Italy and Spain. PBMCs, B-cell-depleted T cells, or T cells were the source of the cDNA or gDNA that made up the material.

Authors' methods: Reference gene primer amplification gave nucleated cell count estimates. Sequencing used immunoSEQ multiplex PCR; TCRdb keeps in-frame clones, though not all of them. V, J and clone size reflect that table, while D and trimming were determined from the DNA. Of 140,000 to 150,000 clones in the sample, 88% were seen once. This CDR3 has 15 amino acids. Germline CDR1 is MDHEN and CDR2 is SYDVKM. V lost 5 bases to trimming and J lost 7 bases; unmatched junction nucleotides: 12. The chain combines TRBV28 with TRBJ1-2, with 8 bases that match TRBD1. This TCR was sampled from a man aged 60 to 75 with active or convalescent COVID-19. The source material was peripheral blood. CDR3 DNA: TGTGCCAGCAGTCTCTTACAAGGACAGGGCGCTGGCTACACCTTC. This gives the protein CASSLLQGQGAGYTF.